A selection of T cell receptor beta chains follows, all from one sample in a study of T cell responses to AZD1222 COVID-19 vaccine. Measured with immunoSEQ multiplex PCR; TCRdb has only the in-frame clones, and not every one. The top ten clones hold under 8.5% of a sample with fewer than 140,000 clones, roughly 91% of them seen once. The input for sequencing was peripheral blood, taken 28 days after the second AZD1222 dose. Receptors were obtained from an adult who received the AZD1222 COVID-19 vaccine. Both conserved end residues are part of each CDR3. The order of the fields is J gene, V gene, D gene, clone size, CDR3 protein, CDR3 DNA. D genes are given only for firm matches. Size is omitted from some rows. Given values are once, few, many or a class for expanded clones.

>TRBJ1-1|TRBV6-5|-|-
CATTSELVAFF
TGTGCCACAACCTCCGAATTGGTAGCTTTCTTT
>TRBJ1-2|TRBV27|TRBD1|-
CASSRGTGLGTGYGYTF
TGTGCCAGCAGTCGGGGGACAGGCTTAGGGACGGGATATGGCTACACCTTC
>TRBJ1-2|TRBV6-5|TRBD1|few
CASHPGQGDGYTF
TGTGCCAGCCATCCGGGACAGGGAGACGGCTACACCTTC
>TRBJ2-1|TRBV29-1|TRBD2|-
CSVDVAGGNNEQFF
TGCAGCGTTGACGTAGCGGGGGGTAACAATGAGCAGTTCTTC
>TRBJ2-5|TRBV5-1|-|-
CASSLEETQYF
TGCGCCAGCAGCTTGGAAGAGACCCAGTACTTC
>TRBJ1-1|TRBV18|-|-
CASSPTRQAEAFF
TGTGCCAGCTCACCCACCCGACAGGCGGAAGCTTTCTTT
>TRBJ2-5|TRBV6-1|TRBD1|-
CASSELSGQAETQYF
TGTGCCAGCAGTGAACTCAGTGGACAGGCGGAGACCCAGTACTTC
>TRBJ1-2|TRBV14|TRBD1|-
CASSQNRDSGYGYTF
TGTGCCAGCAGCCAGAACCGGGACAGCGGCTATGGCTACACCTTC
>TRBJ1-1|TRBV6-2/TRBV6-3|-|-
CASSLPPGTDEAFF
TGTGCCAGCAGTCTCCCCCCAGGGACGGACGAAGCTTTCTTT
>TRBJ2-3|TRBV30|TRBD2|-
CAWTSGESTDTQYF
TGTGCCTGGACTAGCGGGGAAAGCACAGATACGCAGTATTTT
>TRBJ1-2|TRBV2|-|-
CASSDLVDYGYTF
TGTGCCAGCAGTGATCTGGTAGACTATGGCTACACCTTC
>TRBJ2-6|TRBV11-2|-|-
CASSFRGAGANVLTF
TGTGCCAGCAGCTTTCGAGGGGCTGGGGCCAACGTCCTGACTTTC
>TRBJ1-2|TRBV5-1|TRBD1|-
CASSAGQNYGYTF
TGCGCCAGCAGCGCGGGACAGAACTATGGCTACACCTTC
>TRBJ1-1|TRBV29-1|-|-
CSVSGTAEAFF
TGCAGCGTTTCCGGGACCGCTGAAGCTTTCTTT
>TRBJ2-2|TRBV5-1|-|-
CASSLLRAGGELFF
TGCGCCAGCAGCTTGCTCCGGGCTGGGGGGGAGCTGTTTTTT
>TRBJ1-2|TRBV6-6|-|once
CASTRGVNYGYTF
TGTGCCAGCACTAGGGGAGTGAACTATGGCTACACCTTC
>TRBJ2-1|TRBV30|-|-
CAWSALRNEQFF
TGTGCCTGGTCGGCCCTTCGCAATGAGCAGTTCTTC
>TRBJ1-1|TRBV7-3|-|-
CASSSQPNTEAFF
TGTGCCAGCAGCTCGCAACCGAACACTGAAGCTTTCTTT
>TRBJ2-7|TRBV10-2|TRBD1|-
CASRKGQGYEQYF
TGCGCCAGCAGAAAAGGACAGGGCTACGAGCAGTACTTC
>TRBJ2-2|TRBV7-2|-|once
CASSPMWVPGELFF
TGTGCCAGCAGCCCGATGTGGGTCCCCGGGGAGCTGTTTTTT
>TRBJ2-7|TRBV19|-|-
CASSITQGSYEQYF
TGTGCCAGTAGCATTACACAGGGCTCCTACGAGCAGTACTTC
>TRBJ1-6|TRBV5-8|-|-
CASSLVFAASF
TGTGCCAGCAGCTTGGTATTCGCCGCGTCTTTT
>TRBJ1-5|TRBV7-2|TRBD1|few
CASSFLGGTDIQPQHF
TGTGCCAGCAGCTTTTTGGGGGGGACAGATATTCAGCCCCAGCATTTT
>TRBJ1-2|TRBV12-3/TRBV12-4|-|-
CASSWGRDYGYTF
TGTGCCAGCAGTTGGGGGAGGGACTATGGCTACACCTTC
>TRBJ1-1|TRBV5-1|-|once
CASSLSNTEAFF
TGCGCCAGCAGCTTGTCCAACACTGAAGCTTTCTTT
>TRBJ2-7|TRBV7-9|-|-
CASNTGGAQRSYEQYF
TGTGCCAGCAATACTGGGGGGGCCCAAAGGTCCTACGAGCAGTACTTC
>TRBJ1-1|TRBV5-6|-|-
CASVQNWGVSTEAFF
TGTGCCAGCGTCCAAAATTGGGGAGTCAGTACTGAAGCTTTCTTT
>TRBJ1-2|TRBV5-6|-|-
CASSWSYGYTF
TGTGCCAGCAGCTGGAGCTATGGCTACACCTTC
>TRBJ2-7|TRBV2|TRBD2|-
CASRNLAGGPGEQYF
TGTGCCAGCAGGAACCTAGCGGGGGGGCCTGGCGAGCAGTACTTC
>TRBJ2-5|TRBV7-9|TRBD1|-
CASSLGQQETQYF
TGTGCCAGCAGCTTGGGACAGCAAGAGACCCAGTACTTC
>TRBJ1-5|TRBV6-2/TRBV6-3|-|few
CASSQTDFNQPQHF
TGTGCCAGCAGCCAAACAGATTTCAATCAGCCCCAGCATTTT
>TRBJ1-4|TRBV6-5|-|-
CASTPSLATNEKLFF
TGTGCCAGCACCCCCTCGCTTGCAACTAATGAAAAACTGTTTTTT
>TRBJ2-7|TRBV19|-|-
CASSLDPFNYEQYF
TGTGCCAGTAGTCTCGACCCCTTTAACTACGAGCAGTACTTC
>TRBJ2-7|TRBV6-5|-|-
CASRKGGSSYEQYF
TGTGCCAGCAGGAAGGGGGGGAGCTCCTACGAGCAGTACTTC
>TRBJ1-5|TRBV6-4|-|-
CASSDGREGIRPSNQPQHF
TGTGCCAGCAGTGACGGCAGGGAGGGAATACGGCCTAGCAATCAGCCCCAGCATTTT
>TRBJ2-2|TRBV5-4|TRBD2|-
CASSSRPGTSGRNTGELFF
TGTGCCAGCAGCTCCAGGCCCGGGACTAGCGGGAGGAACACCGGGGAGCTGTTTTTT
>TRBJ1-2|TRBV19|TRBD1|-
CASSRRDRYGYTF
TGTGCCAGTAGCCGAAGGGACAGATATGGCTACACCTTC
>TRBJ1-1|TRBV27|-|-
CASSLYSGDTEAFF
TGTGCCAGCAGTTTATATTCAGGGGACACTGAAGCTTTCTTT
>TRBJ2-7|TRBV11-1|TRBD2|-
CASSFTSGSSYEQYF
TGTGCCAGCAGCTTTACTAGCGGCTCCTCCTACGAGCAGTACTTC
>TRBJ2-7|TRBV27|-|-
CASSLSGGTGGEQYF
TGTGCCAGCAGTTTATCTGGGGGAACAGGTGGCGAGCAGTACTTC
>TRBJ2-1|TRBV11-3|TRBD1|-
CASSATGSLGNEQFF
TGTGCCAGCAGCGCGACAGGGTCGCTAGGGAATGAGCAGTTCTTC
>TRBJ2-7|TRBV11-3|-|-
CASSFNREYEQYF
TGTGCCAGCAGCTTCAACAGGGAGTACGAGCAGTACTTC
>TRBJ1-4|TRBV9|-|-
CASSVGQTTNEKLFF
TGTGCCAGCAGCGTAGGACAGACAACTAATGAAAAACTGTTTTTT
>TRBJ1-6|TRBV9|-|-
CASSPRGSSYNSPLHF
TGTGCCAGCAGCCCCCGTGGCAGCTCCTATAATTCACCCCTCCACTTT
>TRBJ1-1|TRBV2|-|-
CATKVEQNTEAFF
TGTGCCACTAAAGTCGAGCAGAACACTGAAGCTTTCTTT
>TRBJ1-2|TRBV7-2|-|-
CASSLVGSVGYTF
TGTGCCAGCAGCTTAGTAGGGTCGGTTGGCTACACCTTC
>TRBJ2-5|TRBV7-8|-|-
CASSRNSRQTQYF
TGTGCCAGCAGCCGTAATTCCCGACAGACCCAGTACTTC
>TRBJ2-7|TRBV5-5|TRBD1|-
CASRARQGSYEQYF
TGTGCCAGCAGGGCCCGACAGGGGAGCTACGAGCAGTACTTC
>TRBJ2-4|TRBV2|-|-
CASKEREDIQYF
TGTGCCAGCAAGGAGCGAGAGGACATTCAGTACTTC
>TRBJ2-7|TRBV6-6|-|-
CASTEGGTAPREQYF
TGTGCCAGCACAGAGGGCGGGACAGCCCCCAGAGAGCAGTACTTC
>TRBJ2-7|TRBV6-6|-|-
CASSQLEGRGEQYF
TGTGCCAGCTCTCAACTAGAAGGTAGGGGCGAGCAGTACTTC
>TRBJ2-7|TRBV6-1|TRBD2|-
CASSEALAGASYEQYF
TGTGCCAGCAGTGAAGCGCTAGCGGGGGCTTCATACGAGCAGTACTTC